The 16 T cell receptor beta chains reported below all come from one sample, sequenced in a study of T cell responses to AZD1222 COVID-19 vaccine. Repertoires were generated with immunoSEQ multiplex PCR, while TCRdb's copy carries only in-frame clones and drops some. The sample has more than 75,000 clones, approximately 90% seen once. Sequenced here: peripheral blood, sampled 28 days after the second AZD1222 dose. The receptors stem from an adult who received the AZD1222 COVID-19 vaccine.

The V and J genes are TRBV5-1 and TRBJ2-7; D possibly corresponds to TRBD1 (6 bases). Germline lookup yields CDR1 SGHRS and CDR2 YFSETQ. The CDR3 has 14 amino acids. With 2 bases removed from V and 2 bases from J, the gap between germline ends came to 11 bases. Written as DNA, the CDR3 is TGCGCCAGCAGCTTTACAGGGTTAGCCTACGAGCAGTACTTC. Its protein is CASSFTGLAYEQYF.

The rearrangement links TRBV10-3 to TRBJ1-5; tentative D call: TRBD1 (5 bases). Between the trimmed V and J ends, which lost 4 bases and 7 bases, there was a span of 11 bases. This CDR3 region has 13 residues. CDR1 is ENHRY and CDR2 is SYGVKD in the germline V gene. The CDR3 loop reads CAISGAGTQPQHF. The CDR3 DNA sequence: TGTGCCATCAGTGGCGCAGGGACCCAGCCCCAGCATTTT.

This clone was observed a handful of times. J is TRBJ1-5 and V is TRBV6-5; D remains unclear. The CDR3 extends over 10 amino acids. Germline V gene lookup returns CDR1 MNHEY and CDR2 SVGAGI. Trimming shortened V by 7 bases and J by 10 bases, and 8 bases separated the two germline ends. The CDR3 loop reads CASNRPPQHF. CDR3 nucleotide sequence: TGTGCCAGCAACCGGCCCCCCCAGCATTTT.

The V gene is TRBV3-1 (or the pseudogene TRBV3-2), the J gene TRBJ2-7, with D unresolved. CDR3 size: 14 residues. Germline V gives CDR1 LGHDT, CDR2 YNNKEL (reference sequence). Trimming took 2 bases from V and 0 from J, leaving 8 bases between them. CDR3 sequence (DNA): TGTGCCAGCAGCCAAAGAGTAAGCTCCTACGAGCAGTACTTC. Its translation: CASSQRVSSYEQYF.

The chain is built from TRBV30 and TRBJ1-5; 8 bases line up with TRBD1. The germline V gene has CDR1 GTSNPN and CDR2 SVGIG (reference sequence). The J segment lost 2 bases and the V segment lost 0 bases, leaving 0 bases of the junction unmatched. The CDR3 covers 14 residues. CDR3 amino acids: CAWSVTGGNQPQHF. The CDR3 nucleotides are TGTGCCTGGAGTGTGACAGGGGGCAATCAGCCCCAGCATTTT.

The CDR3 DNA is TGTGCCAGCAGTGAAGGTCGAACGGGTAACACCGGGGAGCTGTTTTTT. Translating gives CASSEGRTGNTGELFF. The chain recombines TRBV6-1 with TRBJ2-2; D remains unclear. From germline, CDR1 is MNHNS and CDR2 SASEGT. Trimming took off 1 base at V and 2 bases at J, with 11 bases between the two ends. The CDR3 is 16 amino acids.

This clone was counted between two and nine times. The V call is TRBV6-2 or TRBV6-3, the J call TRBJ2-3; 9 bases line up with TRBD1. V shed 6 bases, J shed 4 bases, and the junction held 5 bases outside the gene matches. This CDR3 region has 14 residues. Germline-derived CDR1 and CDR2 are MNHEY and SVGEGT. The CDR3 loop reads CASSMTGGSDTQYF. For the CDR3, the DNA is TGTGCCAGCAGCATGACAGGGGGTTCAGATACGCAGTATTTT.

The V and J genes are TRBV5-1 and TRBJ1-1; weak D call: TRBD1 (5 bases). The CDR3 sequence is 15 residues long. V was pared by 6 bases and J by 0 bases, with 15 bases between. Germline-derived CDR1 and CDR2 are SGHRS and YFSETQ. CDR3 DNA sequence: TGCGCCAGCACCCCACTGGGGCCCCTGAACACTGAAGCTTTCTTT. Amino acids: CASTPLGPLNTEAFF.

About this clone itself: Other nucleotide sequences in the sample specify the same CDR3. The V call is TRBV18, the J call TRBJ2-3; D gene uncertain. V shed 3 bases and J shed 0 bases, with 4 bases lying between them. The CDR3 spans 13 residues. CDR1 KGHSH and CDR2 LQKENI come from the germline V gene. The CDR3 nucleotides are TGTGCCAGCTCACCTCCAAGCACAGATACGCAGTATTTT. Protein sequence: CASSPPSTDTQYF.

In DNA, the CDR3 is TGTGCCAGCAGTCTTACTGTTCCCAGGGGTAGCAATCAGCCCCAGCATTTT. This codes for CASSLTVPRGSNQPQHF. This chain joins TRBV2 and TRBJ1-5, with D possibly being TRBD1 (6 bases). The CDR3 contains 17 residues. With 5 bases removed from V and 0 bases from J, the gap between germline ends came to 17 bases. The germline V gene encodes CDR1 SNHLY and CDR2 FYNNEI.

This chain connects TRBV30 to TRBJ2-3; 11 bases align to TRBD2. Trimming took 1 base from V and 0 from J; bases not matched to a gene: 0. CDR3 length equals 15 residues. The germline CDR1 and CDR2 sequences are GTSNPN and SVGIG (reference sequence). CDR3 amino acids: CAWSGLAGSTDTQYF. CDR3 bases: TGTGCCTGGAGTGGACTAGCGGGGAGCACAGATACGCAGTATTTT.

The CDR3 nucleotides read TGTGCCAGCAGCTTGGGCAGGGTCGGATATGGCTACACCTTC. This sequence encodes CASSLGRVGYGYTF. V is TRBV5-5 and J is TRBJ1-2; a weak D match, TRBD1 (5 bases). CDR1 is SGHKS, CDR2 YYEKEE, per germline (reference sequence). V was pared by 0 bases and J by 5 bases, with 11 bases between. The length of the CDR3 is 14 residues. Combining the CDR3 with reference TRBV5-5 and TRBJ1-2 gives the whole variable domain DAGVTQSPTHLIKTRGQQVTLRCSPISGHKSVSWYQQVLGQGPQFIFQYYEKEERGRGNFPDRFSARQFPNYSSELNVNALLLGDSALYLCASSLGRVGYGYTFGSGTRLTVV.

CDR3 protein: CASIGLGSYNSPLHF. CDR3 nucleotides: TGTGCCAGCATTGGTCTCGGCTCCTATAATTCACCCCTCCACTTT. The gene calls are TRBV6-5 and TRBJ1-6; D gene unclear. The CDR3 is 15 residues long. Trimming removed 7 bases at V and 0 bases at J, with 10 bases between. Per the germline V gene, CDR1 is MNHEY and CDR2 is SVGAGI.

The chain combines TRBV18 with TRBJ2-1, with 7 bases matching TRBD1. Per germline, CDR1 KGHSH and CDR2 LQKENI. V dropped 0 bases and J dropped 6; count of bases not matched to a gene: 5. The CDR3 contains 15 residues. CDR3 in amino acids: CASSPPRQGSNEQFF. The DNA for the CDR3 is TGTGCCAGCTCACCACCGAGACAGGGATCCAATGAGCAGTTCTTC.

The chain recombines TRBV7-6 with TRBJ2-1, with D maybe TRBD1 (6 bases). The CDR3 contains 17 residues. CDR1 is SGHVS, CDR2 FNYEAQ, per germline. Trimming left V 1 base short and J 4 bases short, with 17 bases between. The CDR3 DNA sequence: TGTGCCAGCAGCTTAGGCCTAGAGGGGGACGCTTACAATGAGCAGTTCTTC. Amino acids: CASSLGLEGDAYNEQFF.

The chain links TRBV28 to TRBJ2-2, with 12 bases that match TRBD2. V was pared by 6 bases and J by 2 bases, with 4 bases of the junction left unmatched. CDR3 length: 16 amino acids. Per the germline V gene, CDR1 is MDHEN and CDR2 is SYDVKM. The CDR3 DNA sequence: TGTGCCAGCAGACTAGCGGGGGGAAGAAACACCGGGGAGCTGTTTTTT. Translating it yields CASRLAGGRNTGELFF. Variable domain in full (rest from reference TRBV28 and TRBJ2-2): DVKVTQSSRYLVKRTGEKVFLECVQDMDHENMFWYRQDPGLGLRLIYFSYDVKMKEKGDIPEGYSVSREKKERFSLILESASTNQTSMYLCASRLAGGRNTGELFFGEGSRLTVL.